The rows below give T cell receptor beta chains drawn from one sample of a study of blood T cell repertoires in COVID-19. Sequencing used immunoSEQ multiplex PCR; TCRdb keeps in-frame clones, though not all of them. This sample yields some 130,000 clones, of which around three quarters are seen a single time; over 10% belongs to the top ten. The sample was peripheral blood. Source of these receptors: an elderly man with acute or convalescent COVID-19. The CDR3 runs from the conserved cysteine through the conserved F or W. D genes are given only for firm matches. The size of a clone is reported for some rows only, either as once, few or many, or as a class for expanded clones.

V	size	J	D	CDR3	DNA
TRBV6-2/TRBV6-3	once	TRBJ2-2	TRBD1	CASSADRAGELFF	TGTGCCAGCAGCGCCGACAGGGCCGGGGAGCTGTTTTTT
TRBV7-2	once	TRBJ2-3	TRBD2	CASSLAAGDTDTQYF	TGTGCCAGCAGCTTAGCAGCGGGGGACACAGATACGCAGTATTTT
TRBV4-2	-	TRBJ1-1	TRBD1	CASSPGTGVMNTEAFF	TGTGCCAGCAGCCCCGGGACAGGAGTTATGAACACTGAAGCTTTCTTT
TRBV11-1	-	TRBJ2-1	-	CASSLWQGEINEQFF	TGTGCCAGCAGCTTATGGCAAGGAGAGATCAATGAGCAGTTCTTC
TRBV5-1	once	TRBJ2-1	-	CASSLANEYNEQFF	TGCGCCAGCAGCTTGGCCAATGAGTACAATGAGCAGTTCTTC
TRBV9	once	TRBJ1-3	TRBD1	CASSPGIGGNGNTIYF	TGTGCCAGCAGCCCGGGGATAGGGGGCAATGGAAACACCATATATTTT
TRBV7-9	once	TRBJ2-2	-	CASRYANTGELFF	TGTGCCAGCAGATATGCGAACACCGGGGAGCTGTTTTTT
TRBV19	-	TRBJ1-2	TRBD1	CASSDGTGGDYGYTF	TGTGCCAGTAGTGACGGGACAGGGGGCGACTATGGCTACACCTTC
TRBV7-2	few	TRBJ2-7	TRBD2	CASSLGTSGATVAYEQYF	TGTGCCAGCAGCCTAGGGACTAGCGGGGCGACTGTCGCCTACGAGCAGTACTTC
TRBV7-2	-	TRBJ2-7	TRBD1	CASSYLTGGSNEQYF	TGTGCCAGCAGCTACCTGACAGGGGGAAGTAACGAGCAGTACTTC
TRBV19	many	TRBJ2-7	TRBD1	CASSTSTGGAGSYEQYF	TGTGCCAGTAGTACCTCGACAGGGGGCGCTGGTTCCTACGAGCAGTACTTC
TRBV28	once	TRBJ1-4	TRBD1	CASSLNRGEKLFF	TGTGCCAGCAGTTTAAACAGGGGTGAAAAACTGTTTTTT
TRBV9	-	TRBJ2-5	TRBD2	CASSVLPAGVKTQYF	TGTGCCAGCAGCGTATTGCCTGCGGGAGTGAAGACCCAGTACTTC
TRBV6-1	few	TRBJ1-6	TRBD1	CASSELGTGYNSPLHF	TGTGCCAGCAGTGAATTGGGGACAGGCTATAATTCACCCCTCCACTTT
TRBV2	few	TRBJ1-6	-	CASNRVGSPLHF	TGTGCCAGCAATCGAGTCGGTTCACCCCTCCACTTT
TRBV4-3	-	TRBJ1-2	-	CASSQDLQGSGGYTF	TGCGCCAGCAGCCAAGATCTACAGGGTTCGGGCGGCTACACCTTC
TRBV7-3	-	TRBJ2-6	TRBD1	CASSTTGTANSGANVLTF	TGTGCCAGCAGCACCACCGGGACAGCTAACTCTGGGGCCAACGTCCTGACTTTC
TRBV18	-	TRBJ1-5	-	CASSPGSSNQPQHF	TGTGCCAGCTCACCGGGCAGTAGCAATCAGCCCCAGCATTTT
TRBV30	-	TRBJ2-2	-	CAWNWYTGELFF	TGTGCCTGGAACTGGTACACCGGGGAGCTGTTTTTT
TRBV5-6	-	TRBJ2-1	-	CASSVPPSGEQFF	TGTGCCAGCAGCGTACCCCCCTCAGGTGAGCAGTTCTTC
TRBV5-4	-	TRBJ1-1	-	CASSLVGSRTEAFF	TGTGCCAGCAGCTTGGTAGGGAGTCGCACTGAAGCTTTCTTT
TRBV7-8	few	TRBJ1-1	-	CASSILTETEAFF	TGTGCCAGCAGTATTTTGACAGAGACTGAAGCTTTCTTT
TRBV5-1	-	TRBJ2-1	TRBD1	CASSPPKGTGVANEQFF	TGCGCCAGCAGCCCGCCCAAGGGGACAGGGGTTGCAAATGAGCAGTTCTTC
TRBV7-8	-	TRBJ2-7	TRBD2	CASSLGGRGEQYF	TGTGCCAGCAGCTTAGGAGGGAGGGGAGAGCAGTACTTC
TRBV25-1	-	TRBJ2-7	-	CASSESLAGRYEQYF	TGTGCCAGCAGTGAATCGCTCGCAGGCCGCTACGAGCAGTACTTC
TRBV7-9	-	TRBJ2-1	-	CASSYIQGSEQFF	TGTGCCAGCAGTTACATTCAGGGCTCGGAGCAGTTCTTC
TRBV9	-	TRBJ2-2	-	CASSVVTNTGELFF	TGTGCCAGCAGCGTAGTCACGAACACCGGGGAGCTGTTTTTT
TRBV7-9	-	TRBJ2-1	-	CASSLSGSYNEQFF	TGTGCCAGCAGTCTCTCAGGGTCCTACAATGAGCAGTTCTTC
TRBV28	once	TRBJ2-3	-	CASSTSWATDTQYF	TGTGCCAGCAGTACTAGCTGGGCAACAGATACGCAGTATTTT
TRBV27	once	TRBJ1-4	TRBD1	CASSLRDRTNEKLFF	TGTGCCAGCAGTCTCCGGGACAGGACTAATGAAAAACTGTTTTTT
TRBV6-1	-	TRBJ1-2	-	CASSESGGGYGYTF	TGTGCCAGCAGTGAGTCCGGAGGTGGGTATGGCTACACCTTC
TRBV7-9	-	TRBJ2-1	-	CASSLEGAYYNEQFF	TGTGCCAGCAGCTTGGAGGGGGCTTACTACAATGAGCAGTTCTTC
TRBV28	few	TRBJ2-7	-	CASIPSGRAYEQYF	TGTGCCAGCATACCCTCGGGCAGGGCCTACGAGCAGTACTTC
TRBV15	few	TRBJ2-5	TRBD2	CATSREAGRGETQYF	TGTGCCACCAGCAGAGAGGCGGGGAGGGGAGAGACCCAGTACTTC
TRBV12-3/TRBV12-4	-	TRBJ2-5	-	CASSFYQETQYF	TGTGCCAGCAGTTTCTACCAAGAGACCCAGTACTTC
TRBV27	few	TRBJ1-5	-	CASSLFSGSNQPQHF	TGTGCCAGCAGTTTATTCTCGGGAAGCAATCAGCCCCAGCATTTT